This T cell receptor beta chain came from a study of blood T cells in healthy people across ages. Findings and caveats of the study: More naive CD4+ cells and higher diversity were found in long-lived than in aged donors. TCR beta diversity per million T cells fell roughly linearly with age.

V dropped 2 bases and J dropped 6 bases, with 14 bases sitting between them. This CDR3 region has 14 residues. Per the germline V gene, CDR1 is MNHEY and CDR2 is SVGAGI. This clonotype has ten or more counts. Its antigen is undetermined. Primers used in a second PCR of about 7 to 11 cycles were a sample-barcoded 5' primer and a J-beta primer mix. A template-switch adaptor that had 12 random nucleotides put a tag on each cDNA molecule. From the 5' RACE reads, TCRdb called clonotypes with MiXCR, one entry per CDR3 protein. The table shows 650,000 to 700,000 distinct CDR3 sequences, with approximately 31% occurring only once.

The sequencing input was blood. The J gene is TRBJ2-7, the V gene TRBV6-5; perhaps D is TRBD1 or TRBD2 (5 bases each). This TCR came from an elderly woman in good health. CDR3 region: CASSYGDPSLEQYF. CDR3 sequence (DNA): TGTGCCAGCAGTTACGGGGACCCATCCCTCGAGCAGTACTTC.